A selection of T cell receptor beta chains follows, all from one sample in a study of post-analysis software for immune sequencing data. TCRdb processed the PCR reads anew with MiXCR; each CDR3 protein has one entry. The table includes over 700,000 distinct CDR3 sequences, less than 35% detected once. Source material: blood. The receptors were gathered from a girl aged 10-17 years with multiple sclerosis. CDR3s include the opening cysteine and the closing phenylalanine or tryptophan. The listing skips clone size in some rows; elsewhere it reads once, few, many or a size class.

TRBV7-2	many	CAITLGVPRFTDTQYF
TRBV20-1	many	CSARGQGLDYGYTF
TRBV10-3	-	CAISRDHNEKLFF
TRBV4-1	-	CASSQSSGGAVRGWENIQYF
TRBV20-1	-	CSDDGQETQYF
TRBV11-2	-	CASSLVGGSGDTQYF
TRBV12-3/TRBV12-4	-	CASTPSGGHQPQHF
TRBV20-1	few	CSAPGLGDEQYF
TRBV11-3	-	CASSLSSGVPPQYF
TRBV29-1	few	CSVTWGGEGYTF